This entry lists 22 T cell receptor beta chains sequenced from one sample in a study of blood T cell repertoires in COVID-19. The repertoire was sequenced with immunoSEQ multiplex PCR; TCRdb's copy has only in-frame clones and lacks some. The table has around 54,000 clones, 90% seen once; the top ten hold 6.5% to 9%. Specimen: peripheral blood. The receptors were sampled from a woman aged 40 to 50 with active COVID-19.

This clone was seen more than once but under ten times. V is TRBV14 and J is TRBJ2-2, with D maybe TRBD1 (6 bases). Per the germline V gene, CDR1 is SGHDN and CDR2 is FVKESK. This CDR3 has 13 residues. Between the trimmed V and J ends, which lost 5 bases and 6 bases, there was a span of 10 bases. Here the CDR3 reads CASSYRVSGELFF. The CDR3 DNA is TGTGCCAGCAGCTACAGGGTTTCCGGGGAGCTGTTTTTT. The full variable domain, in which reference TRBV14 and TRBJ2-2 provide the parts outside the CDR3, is EAGVTQFPSHSVIEKGQTVTLRCDPISGHDNLYWYRRVMGKEIKFLLHFVKESKQDESGMPNNRFLAERTGGTYSTLKVQPAELEDSGVYFCASSYRVSGELFFGEGSRLTVL.

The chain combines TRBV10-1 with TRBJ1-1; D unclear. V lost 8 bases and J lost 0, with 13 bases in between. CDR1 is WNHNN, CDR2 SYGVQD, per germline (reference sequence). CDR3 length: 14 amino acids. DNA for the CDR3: TGCGCCAGCCCCAAGGGAGAAATGAACACTGAAGCTTTCTTT. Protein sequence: CASPKGEMNTEAFF.

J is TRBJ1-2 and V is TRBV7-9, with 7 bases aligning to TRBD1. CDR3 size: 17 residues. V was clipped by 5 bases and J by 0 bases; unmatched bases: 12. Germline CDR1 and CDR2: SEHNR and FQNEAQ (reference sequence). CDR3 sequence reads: CASSAHFRDRANYGYTF. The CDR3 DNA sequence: TGTGCCAGCAGCGCACACTTCCGGGACAGAGCTAACTATGGCTACACCTTC.

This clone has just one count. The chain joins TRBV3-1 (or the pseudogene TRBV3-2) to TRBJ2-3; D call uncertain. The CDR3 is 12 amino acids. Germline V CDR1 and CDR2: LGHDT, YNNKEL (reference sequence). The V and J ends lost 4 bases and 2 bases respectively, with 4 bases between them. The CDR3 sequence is CASSRDTDTQYF. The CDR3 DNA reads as TGTGCCAGCAGCCGCGACACAGATACGCAGTATTTT.

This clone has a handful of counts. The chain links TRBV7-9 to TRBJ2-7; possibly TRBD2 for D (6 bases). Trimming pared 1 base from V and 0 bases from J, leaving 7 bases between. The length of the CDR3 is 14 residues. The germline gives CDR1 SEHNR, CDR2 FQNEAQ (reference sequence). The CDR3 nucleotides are TGTGCCAGCAGCTTAGGCGGGGTCTCCTACGAGCAGTACTTC. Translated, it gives CASSLGGVSYEQYF.

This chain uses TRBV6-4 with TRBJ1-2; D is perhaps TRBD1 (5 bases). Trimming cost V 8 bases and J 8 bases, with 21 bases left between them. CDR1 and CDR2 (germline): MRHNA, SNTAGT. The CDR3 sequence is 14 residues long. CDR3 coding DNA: TGTGCCAGCCAAGCCGACGGACAAGGTGGGGGCTACACCTTC. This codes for CASQADGQGGGYTF.

The chain's CDR3 is CASSESAASGGAMDTQYF. The CDR3 DNA sequence: TGCGCCAGCAGTGAGTCCGCGGCTAGCGGGGGGGCTATGGATACGCAGTATTTT. The chain carries TRBV10-1 and TRBJ2-3; 12 bases fit TRBD2. Germline V gives CDR1 WNHNN, CDR2 SYGVQD (reference sequence). V lost 0 bases, J lost 6 bases, and 10 bases stayed unmatched. This CDR3 has 18 amino acids.

CDR3 protein: CASSDSGATASYNEQFF. The CDR3 nucleotides are TGTGCCAGCAGTGATAGTGGGGCAACCGCCTCCTACAATGAGCAGTTCTTC. This chain connects TRBV6-1 to TRBJ2-1, with a weak D call TRBD1 (5 bases). Germline V CDR1 and CDR2: MNHNS, SASEGT. This CDR3 has 17 residues. Trimming stripped 3 bases from V and 0 bases from J, with 15 bases between.

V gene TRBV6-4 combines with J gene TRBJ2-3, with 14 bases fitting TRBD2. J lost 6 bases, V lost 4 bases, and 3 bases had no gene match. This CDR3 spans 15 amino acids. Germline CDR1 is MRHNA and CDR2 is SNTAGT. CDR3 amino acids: CASSATSGGADTQYF. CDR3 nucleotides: TGTGCCAGCAGTGCGACTAGCGGGGGGGCCGATACGCAGTATTTT.

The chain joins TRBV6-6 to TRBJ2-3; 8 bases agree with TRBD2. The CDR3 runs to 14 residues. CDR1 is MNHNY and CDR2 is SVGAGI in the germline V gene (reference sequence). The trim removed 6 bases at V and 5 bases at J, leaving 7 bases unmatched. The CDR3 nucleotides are TGTGCCAGCAGAGCAACCGGGACTAGAGATACGCAGTATTTT. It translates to CASRATGTRDTQYF.

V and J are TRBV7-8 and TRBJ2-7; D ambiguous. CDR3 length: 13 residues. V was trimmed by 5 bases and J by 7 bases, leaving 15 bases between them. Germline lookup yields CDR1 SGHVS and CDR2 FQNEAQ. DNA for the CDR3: TGTGCCAGCAGCCCTAGTACCCCCCTGGAGCAGTACTTC. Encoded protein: CASSPSTPLEQYF.

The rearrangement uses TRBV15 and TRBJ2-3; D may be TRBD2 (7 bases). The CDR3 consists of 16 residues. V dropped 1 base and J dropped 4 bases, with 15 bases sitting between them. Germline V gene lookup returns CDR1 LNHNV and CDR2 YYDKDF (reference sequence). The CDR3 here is CATSRGRGAGADTQYF. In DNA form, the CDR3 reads TGTGCCACCAGCAGAGGCCGGGGGGCCGGCGCAGATACGCAGTATTTT.

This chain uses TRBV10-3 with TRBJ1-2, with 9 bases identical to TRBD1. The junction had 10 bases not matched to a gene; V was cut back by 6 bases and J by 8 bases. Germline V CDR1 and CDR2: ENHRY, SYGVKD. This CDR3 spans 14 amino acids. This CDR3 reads CAIRAETGGYGYTF. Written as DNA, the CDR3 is TGTGCCATCAGGGCGGAGACAGGGGGATACGGCTACACCTTC.

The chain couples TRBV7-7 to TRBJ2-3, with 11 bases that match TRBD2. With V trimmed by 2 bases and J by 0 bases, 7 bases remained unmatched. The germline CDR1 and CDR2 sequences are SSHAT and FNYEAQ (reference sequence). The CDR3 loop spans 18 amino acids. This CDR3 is CASSLRLIAGGSTDTQYF. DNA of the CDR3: TGTGCCAGCAGCTTACGGCTCATAGCGGGGGGGAGCACAGATACGCAGTATTTT.

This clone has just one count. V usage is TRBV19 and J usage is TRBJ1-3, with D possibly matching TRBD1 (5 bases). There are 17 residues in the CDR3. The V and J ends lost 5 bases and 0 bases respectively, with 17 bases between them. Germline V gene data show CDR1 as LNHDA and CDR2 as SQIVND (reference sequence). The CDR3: CASSSGSDSFSGNTIYF. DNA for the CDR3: TGTGCCAGTAGTTCCGGATCCGACAGCTTCTCTGGAAACACCATATATTTT.

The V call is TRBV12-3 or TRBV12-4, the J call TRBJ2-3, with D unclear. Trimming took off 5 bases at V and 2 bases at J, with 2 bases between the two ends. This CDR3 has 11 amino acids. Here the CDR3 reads CASSHTDTQYF. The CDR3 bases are TGTGCCAGCAGTCACACAGATACGCAGTATTTT.

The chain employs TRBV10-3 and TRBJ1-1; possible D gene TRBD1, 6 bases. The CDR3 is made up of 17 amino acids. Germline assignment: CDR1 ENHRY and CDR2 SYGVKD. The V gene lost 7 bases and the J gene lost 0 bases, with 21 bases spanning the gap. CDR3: CAINTGSQGSMNTEAFF. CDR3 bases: TGTGCCATCAATACAGGGTCCCAGGGTTCCATGAACACTGAAGCTTTCTTT.

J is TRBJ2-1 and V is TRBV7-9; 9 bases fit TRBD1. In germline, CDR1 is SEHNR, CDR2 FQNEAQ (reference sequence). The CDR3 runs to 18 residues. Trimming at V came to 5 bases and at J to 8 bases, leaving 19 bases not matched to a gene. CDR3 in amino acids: CASSPHEGQGNHVDEQFF. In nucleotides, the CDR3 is TGTGCCAGCAGCCCGCATGAGGGACAGGGTAATCACGTTGATGAGCAGTTCTTC. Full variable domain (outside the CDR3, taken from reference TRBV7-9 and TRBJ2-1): DTGVSQNPRHKITKRGQNVTFRCDPISEHNRLYWYRQTLGQGPEFLTYFQNEAQLEKSRLLSDRFSAERPKGSFSTLEIQRTEQGDSAMYLCASSPHEGQGNHVDEQFFGPGTRLTVL.

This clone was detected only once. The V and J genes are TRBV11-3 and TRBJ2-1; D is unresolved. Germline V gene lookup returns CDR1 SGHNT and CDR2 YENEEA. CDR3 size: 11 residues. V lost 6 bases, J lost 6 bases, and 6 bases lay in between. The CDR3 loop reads CASSLSNEQFF. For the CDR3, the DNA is TGTGCCAGCAGTCTCTCCAATGAGCAGTTCTTC.

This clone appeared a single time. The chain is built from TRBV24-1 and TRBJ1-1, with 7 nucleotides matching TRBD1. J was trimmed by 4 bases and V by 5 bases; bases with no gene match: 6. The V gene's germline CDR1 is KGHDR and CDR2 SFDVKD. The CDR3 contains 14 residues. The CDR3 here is CATSAVSGGTEAFF. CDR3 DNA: TGTGCCACCAGTGCGGTTTCAGGGGGCACTGAAGCTTTCTTT.

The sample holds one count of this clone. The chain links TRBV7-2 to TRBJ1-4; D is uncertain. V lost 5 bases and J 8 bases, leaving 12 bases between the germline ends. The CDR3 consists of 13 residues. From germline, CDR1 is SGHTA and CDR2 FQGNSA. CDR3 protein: CASSSRPGEKLFF. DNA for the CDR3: TGTGCCAGCAGCAGCCGGCCAGGCGAAAAACTGTTTTTT.

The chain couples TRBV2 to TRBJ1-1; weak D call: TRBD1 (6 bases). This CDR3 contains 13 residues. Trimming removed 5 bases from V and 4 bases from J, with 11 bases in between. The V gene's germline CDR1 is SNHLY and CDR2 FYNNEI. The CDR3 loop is CASSFTGSTEAFF. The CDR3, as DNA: TGTGCCAGCAGTTTTACAGGGTCCACTGAAGCTTTCTTT.